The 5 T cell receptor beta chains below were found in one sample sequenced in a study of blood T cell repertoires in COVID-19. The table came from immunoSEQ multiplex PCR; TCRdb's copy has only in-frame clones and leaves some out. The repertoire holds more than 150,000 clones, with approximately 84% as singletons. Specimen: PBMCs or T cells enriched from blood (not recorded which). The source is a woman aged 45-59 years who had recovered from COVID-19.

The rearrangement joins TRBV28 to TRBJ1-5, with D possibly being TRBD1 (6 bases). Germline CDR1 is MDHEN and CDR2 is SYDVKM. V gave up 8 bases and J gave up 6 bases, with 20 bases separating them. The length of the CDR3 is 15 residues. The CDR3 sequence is CASEEGTPASQPQHF. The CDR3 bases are TGTGCCAGCGAAGAAGGGACACCCGCCAGTCAGCCCCAGCATTTT.

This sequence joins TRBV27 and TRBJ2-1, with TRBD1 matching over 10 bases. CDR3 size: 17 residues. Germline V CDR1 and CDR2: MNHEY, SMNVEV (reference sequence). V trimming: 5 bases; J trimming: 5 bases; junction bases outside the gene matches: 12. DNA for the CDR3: TGTGCCAGCAGTCCCTTAACCGGGACAGGGGTCCACAATGAGCAGTTCTTC. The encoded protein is CASSPLTGTGVHNEQFF.

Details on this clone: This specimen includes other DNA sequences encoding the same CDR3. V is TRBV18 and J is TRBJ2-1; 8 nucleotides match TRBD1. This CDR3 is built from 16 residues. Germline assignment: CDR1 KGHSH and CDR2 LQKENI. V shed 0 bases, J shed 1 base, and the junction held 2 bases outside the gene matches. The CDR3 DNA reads TGTGCCAGCTCACCACCCACAGGGGGGTCCTACAATGAGCAGTTCTTC. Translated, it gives CASSPPTGGSYNEQFF.

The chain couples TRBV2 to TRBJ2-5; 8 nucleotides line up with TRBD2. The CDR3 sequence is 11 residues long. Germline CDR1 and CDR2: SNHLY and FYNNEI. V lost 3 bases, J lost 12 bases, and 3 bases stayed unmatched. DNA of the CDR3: TGTGCCAGCAGTGACGGACTAGCTGAGTACTTC. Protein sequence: CASSDGLAEYF.

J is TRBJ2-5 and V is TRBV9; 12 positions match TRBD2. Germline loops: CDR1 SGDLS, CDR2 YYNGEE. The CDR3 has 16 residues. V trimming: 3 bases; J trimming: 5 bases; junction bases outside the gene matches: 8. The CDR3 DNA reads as TGTGCCAGCAGCGACGGAGGACTAGCGGGACGGGAGACCCAGTACTTC. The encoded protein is CASSDGGLAGRETQYF.